The sequence of this TCR beta chain was determined in a study of brain T cells in children with intractable seizures. The method was immunoSEQ multiplex PCR; TCRdb's version includes in-frame clones alone and lacks a portion of them. Of roughly 120,000 clones in the sample, roughly 94% were seen once. Surgery cases with the highest brain T cell transcript signatures were chosen for sequencing. Sequenced here: peripheral blood, sampled at surgery. This TCR derives from a boy under two years old with hemimegalencephaly and intractable seizures.

CDR3 amino acids: CASSDRTGDTQYF. CDR3 DNA: TGTGCCAGCAGCGACCGCACTGGAGATACGCAGTATTTT. This chain connects TRBV6-6 to TRBJ2-3, with D unclear. CDR1 is MNHNY, CDR2 SVGAGI, per germline (reference sequence). The CDR3 is 13 residues long. Deletions cut 6 bases from V and 5 bases from J, with 12 bases between.